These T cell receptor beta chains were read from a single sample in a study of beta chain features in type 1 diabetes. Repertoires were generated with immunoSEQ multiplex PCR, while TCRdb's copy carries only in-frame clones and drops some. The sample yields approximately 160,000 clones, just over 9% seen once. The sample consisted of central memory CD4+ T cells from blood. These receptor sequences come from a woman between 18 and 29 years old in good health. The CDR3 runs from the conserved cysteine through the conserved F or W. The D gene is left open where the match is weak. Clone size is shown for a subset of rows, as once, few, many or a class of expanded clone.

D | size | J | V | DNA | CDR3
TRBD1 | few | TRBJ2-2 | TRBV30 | TGTGCCTTCACTAGACAGGGGAACACCGGGGAGCTGTTTTTT | CAFTRQGNTGELFF
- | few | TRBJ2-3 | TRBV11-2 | TGTGCCAGCAGCTCTTCGAGAGGGTCAGATACGCAGTATTTT | CASSSSRGSDTQYF
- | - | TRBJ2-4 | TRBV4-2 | TGTGCCAGCAGCCAAGAAGGGCGAGGGTGGTCGAACATTCAGTACTTC | CASSQEGRGWSNIQYF
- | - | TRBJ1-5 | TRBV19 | TGTGCCAGTACAGATTATAGCAATCAGCCCCAGCATTTT | CASTDYSNQPQHF
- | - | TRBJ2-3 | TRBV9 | TGTGCCAGCAGCGACATAAGCACAGATACGCAGTATTTT | CASSDISTDTQYF
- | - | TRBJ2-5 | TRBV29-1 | TGCAGCGTTGAAACAGGGAGAGAGACCCAGTACTTC | CSVETGRETQYF
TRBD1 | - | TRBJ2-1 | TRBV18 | TGTGCCAGCTCACCGGACAGGAACAATGAGCAGTTCTTC | CASSPDRNNEQFF
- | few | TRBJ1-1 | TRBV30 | TGTGCCTGGAGTGTACAGGGCGACACTGAAGCTTTCTTT | CAWSVQGDTEAFF
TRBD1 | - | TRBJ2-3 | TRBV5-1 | TGCGCCAGCAGCCCAGACAGGGGGCTCGTCACAGATACGCAGTATTTT | CASSPDRGLVTDTQYF
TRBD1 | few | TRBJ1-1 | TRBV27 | TGTGCCAGCAGTTTGGGACAGCCTATGAACACTGAAGCTTTCTTT | CASSLGQPMNTEAFF
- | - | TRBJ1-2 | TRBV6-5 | TGTGCCAGCAGTTATTGGACAGATTCTAACTATGGCTACACCTTC | CASSYWTDSNYGYTF
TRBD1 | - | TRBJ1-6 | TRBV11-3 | TGTGCCAGCAGCTTAAGGACAGGAGGACCCCTCCACTTT | CASSLRTGGPLHF
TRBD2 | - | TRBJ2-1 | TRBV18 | TGTGCCAGCTCATCCTCCGGGACTAGGGTTACAGACAATGAGCAGTTCTTC | CASSSSGTRVTDNEQFF
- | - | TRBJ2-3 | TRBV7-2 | TGTGCCAGCAGCTTGGCTCAAACCACAGATACGCAGTATTTT | CASSLAQTTDTQYF
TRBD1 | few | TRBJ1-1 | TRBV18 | TGTGCCAGCTCGCGGACAGGGGTGACTGAAGCTTTCTTT | CASSRTGVTEAFF
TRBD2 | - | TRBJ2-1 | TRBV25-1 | TGTGCCAGCAGTGAATGGGGGACTAGCGGGAGTAATAATGAGCAGTTCTTC | CASSEWGTSGSNNEQFF
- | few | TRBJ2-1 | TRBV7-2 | TGTGCCAGCAGCTTAGAACAGGCGAGCTACAATGAGCAGTTCTTC | CASSLEQASYNEQFF
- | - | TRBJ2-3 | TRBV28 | TGTGCCAGCAGGGTTGGAGGCACCGTCACAGATACGCAGTATTTT | CASRVGGTVTDTQYF
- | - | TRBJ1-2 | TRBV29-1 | TGCAGCGTTGGCAACAGGGTTAACTATGGCTACACCTTC | CSVGNRVNYGYTF
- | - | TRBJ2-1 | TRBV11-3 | TGTGCCAGCAGCTTAGTCGGGGCGGGATCAGATGAGCAGTTCTTC | CASSLVGAGSDEQFF
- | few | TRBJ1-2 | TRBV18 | TGTGCCAGCTCACCAGGAGCCTCGAGGGCGGATGGCTACACCTTC | CASSPGASRADGYTF
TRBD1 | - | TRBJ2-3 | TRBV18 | TGTGCCAGCTCACCCCCCCAGGGGGCGGAAGAGAATGCAGATACGCAGTATTTT | CASSPPQGAEENADTQYF
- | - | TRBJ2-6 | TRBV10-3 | TGTGCCAAGCGCGCAGGGTCCTCTGGGGCCAACGTCCTGACTTTC | CAKRAGSSGANVLTF
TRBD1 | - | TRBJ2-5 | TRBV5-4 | TGTGCCAGCAGCTCGCCACAGGGGAGCCAAGAGACCCAGTACTTC | CASSSPQGSQETQYF
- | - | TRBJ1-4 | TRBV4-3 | TGCGCCAGCAGCCAAGGGAGGGTCGGTAATGAAAAACTGTTTTTT | CASSQGRVGNEKLFF
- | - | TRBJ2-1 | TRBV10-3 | TGTGCCATCAGTGACGATACAGGGAGATCCAGGAGCTCCTACAATGAGCAGTTCTTC | CAISDDTGRSRSSYNEQFF
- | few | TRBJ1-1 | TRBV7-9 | TGTGCCAGCAAACACGCTCGGAACACTGAAGCTTTCTTT | CASKHARNTEAFF